These 14 T cell receptor beta chains were sequenced from one sample in a study of blood T cells in healthy people across ages (dated by TCRdb to about 2015). The protocol used for the library was 5' RACE. Sequencer: Illumina HiSeq 2500. A second PCR of about 6 to 12 cycles was performed with a sample-barcoded 5' primer and a J-beta primer mix. In-frame beta chains were kept once TCRdb had trimmed the public reads at Q25 with fastp and called clones with MiXCR. Rows with a matching CDR3 protein are joined into one entry that keeps the most common DNA and genes. The sample table holds around 650,000 distinct CDR3 sequences, of which over 40% were seen once. Roughly 30% of the sample is in the top ten clones. Material for sequencing was blood. All receptors come from a man older than 75 in good health.

This chain joins TRBV6-2 or TRBV6-3 and TRBJ2-7; D is possibly TRBD1 (6 bases). The CDR3 runs 16 residues. V was pared by 0 bases and J by 3 bases, with 15 bases between. The germline V gene encodes CDR1 MNHEY and CDR2 SVGEGT. The CDR3 loop reads CASSYSILQGYYEQYF. The CDR3 bases are TGTGCCAGCAGTTACTCGATACTACAGGGATACTACGAGCAGTACTTC.

This clonotype was seen a handful of times. V is TRBV6-2 or TRBV6-3 and J is TRBJ2-3, with D possibly TRBD1 on 6 matching bases. V was shortened by 7 bases and J by 0 bases, with 11 bases between the two germline ends. There are 14 residues in the CDR3. CDR1 and CDR2 from the germline V gene are MNHEY and SVGEGT. CDR3 DNA sequence: TGTGCCAGCAACTACAGGGTCAGCACAGATACGCAGTATTTT. This codes for CASNYRVSTDTQYF.

CDR3 coding DNA: TGTGCCAGCAAGCCGGGACTAGCGACCCTCAATGAGCAGTTCTTC. Translating it yields CASKPGLATLNEQFF. The genes are TRBV6-5 and TRBJ2-1; 10 nucleotides line up with TRBD2. Trimming at V came to 7 bases and at J to 6 bases, leaving 9 bases not matched to a gene. The CDR3 contains 15 residues. Per germline, CDR1 MNHEY and CDR2 SVGAGI.

The rearrangement uses TRBV7-2 and TRBJ2-7, with TRBD2 identical over 7 bases. Germline V gives CDR1 SGHTA, CDR2 FQGNSA. The V segment lost 1 base and the J segment 6 bases; nucleotides outside the gene matches: 6. This CDR3 has 14 amino acids. CDR3 bases: TGTGCCAGCAGCTTAGGAGGCGGGGGTTGCGAGCAGTACTTC. Amino acid sequence: CASSLGGGGCEQYF.

This clonotype occurred once. The J gene is TRBJ1-5, the V gene TRBV28; TRBD1 is a possible D gene (6 bases). Germline CDR1 is MDHEN and CDR2 is SYDVKM. The CDR3 extends over 13 amino acids. Trimming removed 9 bases at V and 7 bases at J, with 16 bases between. The CDR3 bases are TGTGCCAGTCTCGTGACAGGAGTGCAGCCCCAGCATTTT. Its protein product is CASLVTGVQPQHF.

The chain uses TRBV7-2 and TRBJ1-2; a weak D match, TRBD1 (5 bases). V was clipped by 1 base and J by 7 bases, with 16 bases between them. CDR1 and CDR2 (germline): SGHTA, FQGNSA. CDR3 length equals 15 residues. In DNA, the CDR3 is TGTGCCAGCAGCTTAGATGGGGCAGAGGGCGGTGGCTACACCTTC. This translates into CASSLDGAEGGGYTF.

This clonotype was observed a handful of times. V gene TRBV4-2 combines with J gene TRBJ2-3; 8 bases are a match to TRBD2. The CDR3 runs 17 residues. Germline V gene sequence: CDR1 LGHNA, CDR2 YNFKEQ. After removal of 0 bases from V and 3 bases from J, the junction contained 8 bases not matched to a gene. The CDR3 loop is CASSQDGTGGPTDTQYF. CDR3 nucleotide sequence: TGTGCCAGCAGCCAAGATGGAACGGGGGGGCCTACAGATACGCAGTATTTT.

V usage is TRBV9 and J usage is TRBJ2-2; D perhaps matches TRBD2 (6 bases). Per germline, CDR1 SGDLS and CDR2 YYNGEE. V lost 6 bases and J 2 bases, leaving 17 bases between the germline ends. The CDR3 sequence is 16 residues long. The CDR3 DNA sequence: TGTGCCAGCACCACAGACGCGGGGCGAAACACCGGGGAGCTGTTTTTT. This encodes CASTTDAGRNTGELFF.

This clonotype has only a few counts. The gene calls are TRBV29-1 and TRBJ2-7, with D maybe TRBD1 (6 bases). The CDR3 length is 12 residues. CDR1 is SQVTM, CDR2 ANQGSEA, per germline. The CDR3 region has the DNA TGCAGTGCGTCAGGGGAATTCTACGAGCAGTACTTC. Translating gives CSASGEFYEQYF.

The chain joins TRBV2 to TRBJ2-5; 15 bases match TRBD2. This CDR3 spans 16 amino acids. The V segment lost 4 bases and the J segment 11 bases; nucleotides outside the gene matches: 11. Germline CDR1 and CDR2: SNHLY and FYNNEI. The CDR3 loop is CASSGTSGRAVNEQYF. CDR3 DNA sequence: TGTGCCAGCAGTGGGACTAGCGGGAGGGCCGTCAATGAGCAGTACTTC.

Worth noting for this clonotype: The junction departs from the called germline gene at one end, perhaps through a read error. The chain couples TRBV20-1 to TRBJ2-1; D may be TRBD1 (6 bases). This CDR3 contains 17 residues. From germline, CDR1 is DFQATT and CDR2 SNEGSKA (reference sequence). The CDR3 sequence is CSARDQQGIGTYNERFF. In nucleotides, the CDR3 is TGCAGTGCTAGAGATCAACAGGGCATAGGGACCTACAATGAGCGGTTCTTC.

The chain carries TRBV24-1 and TRBJ2-1; 9 bases are a match to TRBD2. CDR1 is KGHDR and CDR2 is SFDVKD in the germline V gene. V shed 6 bases, J shed 8 bases, and the junction held 7 bases outside the gene matches. The CDR3 runs 14 residues. The CDR3 bases are TGTGCCACCAGTTTGAGCGGGAGGTTGTATGAGCAGTTCTTC. Translated, it gives CATSLSGRLYEQFF.

This sequence joins TRBV3-1 and TRBJ2-2, with D possibly being TRBD2 (6 bases). Germline loops: CDR1 LGHDT, CDR2 YNNKEL (reference sequence). Deletions cut 1 base from V and 6 bases from J, with 15 bases between. CDR3 length equals 16 residues. The CDR3 DNA reads TGTGCCAGCAGCCAAGCGTTGGTAGCGGTCCCCGGGGAGCTGTTTTTT. Its protein product is CASSQALVAVPGELFF.

The genes are TRBV7-2 and TRBJ2-5, with D possibly called TRBD1 or TRBD2 (5 bases each). Trimming took off 5 bases at V and 11 bases at J, with 15 bases between the two ends. Germline assignment: CDR1 SGHTA and CDR2 FQGNSA. The CDR3 length is 12 residues. The CDR3 sequence is CASSPDVGEQYF. In nucleotides, the CDR3 is TGTGCCAGCAGCCCAGATGTGGGGGAGCAGTACTTC.